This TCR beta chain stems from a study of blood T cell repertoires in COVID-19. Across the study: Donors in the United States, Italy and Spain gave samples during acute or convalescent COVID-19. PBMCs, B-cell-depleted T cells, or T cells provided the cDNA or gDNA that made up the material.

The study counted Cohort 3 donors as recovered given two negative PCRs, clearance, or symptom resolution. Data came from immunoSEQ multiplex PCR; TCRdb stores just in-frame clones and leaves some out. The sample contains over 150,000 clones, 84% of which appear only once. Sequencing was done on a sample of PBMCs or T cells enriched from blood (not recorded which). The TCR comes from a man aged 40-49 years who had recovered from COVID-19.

In DNA form, the CDR3 reads TGTGCCAGCAGCCAAGAAGGCTCGGGCGAGCAGTACTTC. Amino acid sequence: CASSQEGSGEQYF. This chain connects TRBV3-1 (or the pseudogene TRBV3-2) to TRBJ2-7; D call uncertain. From germline, CDR1 is LGHDT and CDR2 YNNKEL (reference sequence). Trimming removed 0 bases from V and 6 bases from J, with 9 bases in between. The CDR3 covers 13 residues.